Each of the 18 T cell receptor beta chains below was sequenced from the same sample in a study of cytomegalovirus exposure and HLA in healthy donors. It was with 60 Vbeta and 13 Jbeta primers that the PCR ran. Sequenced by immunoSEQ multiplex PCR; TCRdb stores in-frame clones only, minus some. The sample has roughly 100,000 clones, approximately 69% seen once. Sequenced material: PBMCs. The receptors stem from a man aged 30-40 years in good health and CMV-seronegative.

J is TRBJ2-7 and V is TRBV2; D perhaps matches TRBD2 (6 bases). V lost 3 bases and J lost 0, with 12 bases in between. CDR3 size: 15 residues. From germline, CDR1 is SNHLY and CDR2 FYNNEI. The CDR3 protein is CASSESRGGSYEQYF. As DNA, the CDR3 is TGTGCCAGCAGTGAGAGTAGGGGAGGCTCCTACGAGCAGTACTTC.

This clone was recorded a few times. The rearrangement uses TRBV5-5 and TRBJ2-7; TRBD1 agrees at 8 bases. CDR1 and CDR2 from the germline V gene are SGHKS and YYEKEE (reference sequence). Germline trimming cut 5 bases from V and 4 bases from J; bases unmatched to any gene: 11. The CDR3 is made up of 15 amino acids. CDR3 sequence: CASRANPGTGYEQYF. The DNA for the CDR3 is TGTGCCAGCAGGGCTAACCCCGGGACAGGATACGAGCAGTACTTC.

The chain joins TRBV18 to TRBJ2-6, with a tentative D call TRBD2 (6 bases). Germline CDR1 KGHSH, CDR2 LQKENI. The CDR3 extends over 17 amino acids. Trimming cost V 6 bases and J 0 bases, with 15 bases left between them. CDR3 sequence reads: CASSPGGIISGANVLTF. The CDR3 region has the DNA TGTGCCAGCTCCCCCGGGGGTATTATCTCTGGGGCCAACGTCCTGACTTTC.

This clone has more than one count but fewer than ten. CDR3 sequence reads: CASSYSGASYNEQFF. Here the CDR3 DNA reads TGTGCCAGCAGTTATAGCGGGGCCTCCTACAATGAGCAGTTCTTC. This sequence joins TRBV6-5 and TRBJ2-1; 8 positions match TRBD2. In germline, CDR1 is MNHEY, CDR2 SVGAGI. After removal of 3 bases from V and 0 bases from J, the junction contained 1 base not matched to a gene. The CDR3 contains 15 residues.

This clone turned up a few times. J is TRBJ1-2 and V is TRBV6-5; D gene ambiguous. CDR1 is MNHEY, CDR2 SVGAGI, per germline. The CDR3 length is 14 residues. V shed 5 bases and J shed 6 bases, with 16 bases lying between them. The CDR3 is CASSPSGRVNGYTF. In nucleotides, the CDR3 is TGTGCCAGCAGTCCCAGCGGACGGGTGAATGGCTACACCTTC.

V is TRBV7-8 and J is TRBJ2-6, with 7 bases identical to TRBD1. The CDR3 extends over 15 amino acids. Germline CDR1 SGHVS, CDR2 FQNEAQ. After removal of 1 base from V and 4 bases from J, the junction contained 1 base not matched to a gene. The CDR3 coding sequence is TGTGCCAGCAGCTTAGTGGGACAGGGGGCCAACGTCCTGACTTTC. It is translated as CASSLVGQGANVLTF.

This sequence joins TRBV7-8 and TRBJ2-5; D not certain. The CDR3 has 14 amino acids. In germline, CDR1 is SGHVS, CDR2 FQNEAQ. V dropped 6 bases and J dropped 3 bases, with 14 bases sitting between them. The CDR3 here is CASRSRWSEETQYF. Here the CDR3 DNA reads TGTGCCAGCAGGTCACGTTGGTCAGAAGAGACCCAGTACTTC.

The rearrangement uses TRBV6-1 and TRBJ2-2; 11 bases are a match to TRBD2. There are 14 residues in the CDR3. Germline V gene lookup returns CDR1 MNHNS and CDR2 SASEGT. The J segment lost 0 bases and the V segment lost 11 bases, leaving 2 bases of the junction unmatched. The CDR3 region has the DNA TGTGCCTCTAGCGGGAGGACGAACACCGGGGAGCTGTTTTTT. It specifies CASSGRTNTGELFF.

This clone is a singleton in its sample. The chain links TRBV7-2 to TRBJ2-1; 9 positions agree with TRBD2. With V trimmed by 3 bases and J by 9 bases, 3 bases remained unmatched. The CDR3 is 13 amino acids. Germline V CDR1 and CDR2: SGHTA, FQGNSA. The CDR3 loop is CASSFGLAFEQFF. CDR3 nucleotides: TGTGCCAGCAGCTTCGGACTAGCGTTTGAGCAGTTCTTC. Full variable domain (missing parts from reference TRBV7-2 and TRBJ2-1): GAGVSQSPSNKVTEKGKDVELRCDPISGHTALYWYRQSLGQGLEFLIYFQGNSAPDKSGLPSDRFSAERTGGSVSTLTIQRTQQEDSAVYLCASSFGLAFEQFFGPGTRLTVL.

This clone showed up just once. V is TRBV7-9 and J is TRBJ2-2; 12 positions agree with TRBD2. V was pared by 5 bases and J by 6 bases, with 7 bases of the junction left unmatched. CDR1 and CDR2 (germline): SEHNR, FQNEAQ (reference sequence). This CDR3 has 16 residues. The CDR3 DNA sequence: TGTGCCAGCAGCCCGCCTAGCGGGAGGGGCGCCGGGGAGCTGTTTTTT. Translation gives CASSPPSGRGAGELFF.

As DNA, the CDR3 is TGTGCCAGCAGCTTCGGTTCAAAGTACGAGCAGTACTTC. This sequence encodes CASSFGSKYEQYF. The chain employs TRBV11-3 and TRBJ2-7; D is uncertain. Germline lookup yields CDR1 SGHNT and CDR2 YENEEA. The V end was cut by 3 bases, the J end by 4 bases, with 10 bases between. This CDR3 is built from 13 residues.

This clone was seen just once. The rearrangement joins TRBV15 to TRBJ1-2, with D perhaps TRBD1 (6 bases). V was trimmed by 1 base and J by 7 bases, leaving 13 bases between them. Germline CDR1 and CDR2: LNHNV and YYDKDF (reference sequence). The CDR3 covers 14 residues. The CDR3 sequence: CATSRAQGQAGYTF. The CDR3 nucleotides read TGTGCCACCAGCAGAGCCCAGGGGCAAGCTGGCTACACCTTC.

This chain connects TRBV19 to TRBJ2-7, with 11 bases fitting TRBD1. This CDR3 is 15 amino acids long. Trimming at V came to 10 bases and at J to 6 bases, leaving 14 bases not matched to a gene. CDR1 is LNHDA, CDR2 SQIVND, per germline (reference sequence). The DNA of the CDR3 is TGTGCCACCAAGGGGGATCGGACAGGGGGCGGCGAGCAGTACTTC. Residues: CATKGDRTGGGEQYF.

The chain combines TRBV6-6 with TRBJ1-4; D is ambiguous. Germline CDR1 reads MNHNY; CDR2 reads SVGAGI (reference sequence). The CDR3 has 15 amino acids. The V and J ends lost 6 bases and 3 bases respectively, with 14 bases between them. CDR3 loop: CASSNGGSPNEKLFF. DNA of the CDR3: TGTGCCAGCAGCAACGGCGGCAGCCCTAATGAAAAACTGTTTTTT.

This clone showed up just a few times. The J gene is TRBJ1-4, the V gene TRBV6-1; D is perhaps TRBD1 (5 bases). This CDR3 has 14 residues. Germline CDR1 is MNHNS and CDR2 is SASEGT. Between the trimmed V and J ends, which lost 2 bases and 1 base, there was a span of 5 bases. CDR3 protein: CASSEQGTNEKLFF. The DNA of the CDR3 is TGTGCCAGCAGTGAACAGGGAACTAATGAAAAACTGTTTTTT.

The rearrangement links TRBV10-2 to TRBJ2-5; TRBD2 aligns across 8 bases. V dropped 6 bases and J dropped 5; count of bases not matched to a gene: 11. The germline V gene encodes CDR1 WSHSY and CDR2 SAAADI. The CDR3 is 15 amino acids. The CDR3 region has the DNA TGCGCCAGCAGACCTTCGGGACTAGTCTTTGAGACCCAGTACTTC. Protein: CASRPSGLVFETQYF.

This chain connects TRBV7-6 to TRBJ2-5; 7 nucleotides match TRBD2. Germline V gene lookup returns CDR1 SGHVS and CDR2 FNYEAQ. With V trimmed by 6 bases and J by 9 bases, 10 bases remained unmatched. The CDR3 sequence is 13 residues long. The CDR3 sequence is CASSSIRGRAQYF. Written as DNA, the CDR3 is TGTGCCAGCAGTTCCATCCGGGGGAGGGCCCAGTACTTC.

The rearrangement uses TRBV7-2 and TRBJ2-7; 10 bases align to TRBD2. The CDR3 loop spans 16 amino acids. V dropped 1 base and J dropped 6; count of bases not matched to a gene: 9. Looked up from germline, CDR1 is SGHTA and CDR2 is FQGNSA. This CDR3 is CASSLGSRLAGVEQYF. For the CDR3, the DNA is TGTGCCAGCAGCTTAGGAAGTCGGCTAGCGGGAGTCGAGCAGTACTTC.